This record looks at one TCR beta chain sequence and its context. The sample belongs to a study of cytomegalovirus exposure and HLA in healthy donors. The CDR3 extends over 13 amino acids. V shed 1 base and J 8 bases; nucleotides not matched to a gene: 4. The germline CDR1 and CDR2 sequences are SGDLS and YYNGEE. TCRdb's table, derived via immunoSEQ multiplex PCR, lists solely in-frame clones and lacks some. Of some 240,000 clones in the sample, approximately 87% are singletons; the top ten hold around 5.4%. This chain joins TRBV9 and TRBJ2-7, with 9 bases fitting TRBD1. The receptor was isolated from a woman younger than 35 in good health and CMV-seronegative. The source material was PBMCs. CDR3 in DNA: TGTGCCAGCAGCGTATCCGACAGGGGGAAGCAGTACTTC. Its translation is CASSVSDRGKQYF.